The 17 T cell receptor beta chains reported below all come from one sample, sequenced in a study of blood T cells in healthy people across ages. A J-beta primer mix and a sample-barcoded 5' primer were used in a second PCR of roughly 6 to 11 cycles. From the 5' RACE reads, TCRdb called clonotypes with MiXCR, one entry per CDR3 protein. The sample yields about 1,800,000 distinct CDR3 sequences, roughly 28% seen once. Material for sequencing was blood. The receptors originated from a woman aged 30 to 39 in good health.

The genes are TRBV30 and TRBJ2-2, with 8 bases identical to TRBD2. The CDR3 is 15 residues long. The germline V gene encodes CDR1 GTSNPN and CDR2 SVGIG (reference sequence). J was trimmed by 6 bases and V by 8 bases; bases with no gene match: 14. CDR3 in amino acids: CAGGRGLDLSGELFF. CDR3 DNA sequence: TGTGCCGGGGGGAGGGGACTAGATCTCTCCGGGGAGCTGTTTTTT.

This clonotype was counted many times. The V call is TRBV10-3, the J call TRBJ2-3, with D possibly TRBD1 on 6 matching bases. The CDR3 totals 13 residues. V lost 0 bases and J lost 7, with 8 bases in between. Germline CDR1 is ENHRY and CDR2 is SYGVKD. The CDR3 region has the DNA TGTGCCATCAGTGAGTCCCGGGACAATACGCAGTATTTT. It encodes CAISESRDNTQYF.

In this sample, this clonotype turned up a few times. Here the CDR3 reads CASSKGQESYEQYF. CDR3 in DNA: TGTGCCAGCTCAAAGGGACAGGAATCGTACGAGCAGTACTTC. The V call is TRBV18, the J call TRBJ2-7; 8 bases match TRBD1. Germline CDR1 reads KGHSH; CDR2 reads LQKENI. The V and J ends lost 5 bases and 4 bases, in that order; junction bases with no gene match: 7. The CDR3 has 14 residues.

This chain joins TRBV28 and TRBJ2-3, with D possibly called TRBD1 or TRBD2 (5 bases each). V lost 6 bases and J 6 bases, leaving 16 bases between the germline ends. Germline values: CDR1 MDHEN, CDR2 SYDVKM. CDR3 length: 14 amino acids. The CDR3 DNA reads TGTGCCAGCAGCCCCGGGACCTCGATGGATACGCAGTATTTT. Translation: CASSPGTSMDTQYF.

This clonotype has a handful of counts. This chain uses TRBV10-3 with TRBJ2-4; D unresolved. This CDR3 spans 14 amino acids. V gave up 0 bases and J gave up 7 bases, with 10 bases separating them. CDR1 and CDR2 (germline): ENHRY, SYGVKD. As DNA, the CDR3 is TGTGCCATCAGTGAGTCGACGGTTGGGAACATTCAGTACTTC. As protein: CAISESTVGNIQYF.

The chain joins TRBV6-2 or TRBV6-3 to TRBJ2-2; D might be TRBD1 (5 bases). Germline CDR1 MNHEY, CDR2 SVGEGT. This CDR3 region has 14 residues. The V end was cut by 6 bases, the J end by 3 bases, with 11 bases between. CDR3 nucleotide sequence: TGTGCCAGCAGAGGGGTCGGTTACACCGGGGAGCTGTTTTTT. It specifies CASRGVGYTGELFF.

This chain connects TRBV20-1 to TRBJ2-3; D possibly matches TRBD1 or TRBD2 (5 bases each). Trimming left V 6 bases short and J 3 bases short, with 22 bases between. CDR3 length: 16 amino acids. The germline gives CDR1 DFQATT, CDR2 SNEGSKA (reference sequence). The CDR3 DNA follows: TGCAGTGCCACTAGTTCAGGTGGGGGAACGACAGATACGCAGTATTTT. Residues: CSATSSGGGTTDTQYF.

The table lists this clonotype with many counts. The CDR3 DNA reads TGTGCCAGCAGGCCAACGACAGGGAGTAACTATGGCTACACCTTC. Residues: CASRPTTGSNYGYTF. The chain combines TRBV12-3 or TRBV12-4 with TRBJ1-2, with TRBD1 matching over 7 bases. V dropped 6 bases and J dropped 1; count of bases not matched to a gene: 8. The CDR3 length is 15 residues.

This clonotype turned up a few times. The chain has TRBV6-5 and TRBJ1-2; D gene unclear. Germline V gives CDR1 MNHEY, CDR2 SVGAGI. Deletions cut 1 base from V and 5 bases from J, with 20 bases between. CDR3 length: 17 residues. CDR3 amino acids: CASSYFVPGTEGYGYTF. The CDR3 DNA is TGTGCCAGCAGTTACTTTGTTCCGGGCACGGAGGGATATGGCTACACCTTC.

This chain uses TRBV19 with TRBJ2-5; TRBD1 aligns across 9 bases. The CDR3 runs 14 residues. The germline gives CDR1 LNHDA, CDR2 SQIVND (reference sequence). V shed 8 bases, J shed 3 bases, and the junction held 7 bases outside the gene matches. DNA for the CDR3: TGTGCCAGTTCGAACAGGGGGCCCAAAGAGACCCAGTACTTC. This encodes CASSNRGPKETQYF. Filled out from reference TRBV19 and TRBJ2-5, the complete variable domain reads DGGITQSPKYLFRKEGQNVTLSCEQNLNHDAMYWYRQDPGQGLRLIYYSQIVNDFQKGDIAEGYSVSREKKESFPLTVTSAQKNPTAFYLCASSNRGPKETQYFGPGTRLLVL.

This clonotype has a count of ten or more. The rearrangement uses TRBV10-3 and TRBJ2-5, with D possibly TRBD1 on 6 matching bases. This CDR3 is built from 14 residues. Trimming cost V 5 bases and J 5 bases, with 15 bases left between them. Per germline, CDR1 ENHRY and CDR2 SYGVKD. The CDR3 coding sequence is TGTGCCATCAGTTCTTTCCAGGGGAGCGAGACCCAGTACTTC. The encoded protein is CAISSFQGSETQYF.

This clonotype was seen ten or more times. The chain carries TRBV29-1 and TRBJ2-3; D is perhaps TRBD1 (5 bases). This CDR3 is 13 amino acids long. Germline-derived CDR1 and CDR2 are SQVTM and ANQGSEA. V lost 8 bases to trimming and J lost 4 bases, with 16 bases between them. CDR3 amino acids: CSTSTIRADTQYF. The CDR3 DNA follows: TGCAGCACTTCGACGATCAGGGCAGATACGCAGTATTTT.

This chain uses TRBV20-1 with TRBJ2-1; no reliable D call. The ends were cut back, 0 bases at V and 6 bases at J, with 6 bases in the middle. Germline-derived CDR1 and CDR2 are DFQATT and SNEGSKA (reference sequence). The CDR3 loop spans 12 amino acids. The CDR3 DNA is TGCAGTGCTAGAGAACCCCCCAATGAGCAGTTCTTC. It yields the protein CSAREPPNEQFF.

This rearrangement joins TRBV6-5 to TRBJ1-4, with 7 bases identical to TRBD1. V dropped 8 bases and J dropped 2; count of bases not matched to a gene: 8. CDR3 length: 15 residues. Germline CDR1 reads MNHEY; CDR2 reads SVGAGI. This CDR3 is CASRRDSATNEKLFF. CDR3 coding DNA: TGTGCCAGCCGAAGGGACAGCGCCACTAATGAAAAACTGTTTTTT.

This clonotype was seen repeatedly, ten times or more. This chain links TRBV9 with TRBJ2-7; TRBD1 aligns across 8 bases. The CDR3 consists of 14 residues. Germline lookup yields CDR1 SGDLS and CDR2 YYNGEE. V lost 0 bases, J lost 4 bases, and 3 bases stayed unmatched. In DNA form, the CDR3 reads TGTGCCAGCAGCGTAGGACAGGGGTTTTACGAGCAGTACTTC. This codes for CASSVGQGFYEQYF. Supplemented by reference TRBV9 and TRBJ2-7, the full variable domain reads DSGVTQTPKHLITATGQRVTLRCSPRSGDLSVYWYQQSLDQGLQFLIQYYNGEERAKGNILERFSAQQFPDLHSELNLSSLELGDSALYFCASSVGQGFYEQYFGPGTRLTVT.

The chain is built from TRBV3-1 and TRBJ2-1; D is unclear. The CDR3 totals 12 residues. Germline CDR1 and CDR2: LGHDT and YNNKEL (reference sequence). Trimming cost V 4 bases and J 6 bases, with 7 bases left between them. This CDR3 is CASSPISNEQFF. DNA for the CDR3: TGTGCCAGCAGCCCTATCAGCAATGAGCAGTTCTTC.

This clonotype was counted many times. The genes are TRBV7-2 and TRBJ2-4; 7 nucleotides match TRBD1. CDR3 length: 13 amino acids. Per the germline V gene, CDR1 is SGHTA and CDR2 is FQGNSA. With V trimmed by 3 bases and J by 6 bases, 2 bases remained unmatched. CDR3 coding DNA: TGTGCCAGCAGCTTGGGACAGCTAAACATTCAGTACTTC. This translates into CASSLGQLNIQYF.